These T cell receptor beta chains were read from a single sample in a study of blood T cell repertoires in COVID-19. Profiled with immunoSEQ multiplex PCR; TCRdb holds only in-frame clones, not every one. Of 250,000 to 300,000 clones listed, approximately 83% are singletons. Sequencing was done on a sample of PBMCs or T cells enriched from blood (not recorded which). The receptors shown here come from a woman aged 45-65 years who had recovered from COVID-19. CDR3s include the opening cysteine and the closing phenylalanine or tryptophan. A D gene is named only where the DNA matches it firmly. Part of the rows lack a size; the others show once, few, many or a class for expanded clones.

D: .; J: TRBJ2-1; V: TRBV11-2; size: .; CDR3: CASSLRLGDGEQFF; DNA: TGTGCCAGCAGCTTAAGACTAGGAGATGGTGAGCAGTTCTTC
D: TRBD2; J: TRBJ2-5; V: TRBV28; size: .; CDR3: CASSFMGGSQETQYF; DNA: TGTGCCAGCAGTTTTATGGGCGGGAGCCAAGAGACCCAGTACTTC
D: .; J: TRBJ2-7; V: TRBV15; size: .; CDR3: CATSRDVPRPLSECTSTSYEQYF; DNA: TGTGCCACCAGCAGAGATGTACCCCGTCCGCTCTCCGAGTGCACTAGTACCTCCTACGAGCAGTACTTC
D: TRBD2; J: TRBJ2-3; V: TRBV3-1/TRBV3-2; size: .; CDR3: CASSSRTSANTDTQYF; DNA: TGTGCCAGCAGCTCCCGGACTAGCGCCAACACAGATACGCAGTATTTT
D: TRBD2; J: TRBJ2-7; V: TRBV7-9; size: .; CDR3: CATHGGGEQYF; DNA: TGTGCCACCCATGGCGGGGGCGAGCAGTACTTC
D: TRBD1; J: TRBJ1-4; V: TRBV15; size: .; CDR3: CATSTVGTAQDKLFF; DNA: TGTGCCACCAGCACCGTAGGGACAGCACAAGACAAACTGTTTTTT
D: .; J: TRBJ2-3; V: TRBV28; size: .; CDR3: CASSFHRESTDTQYF; DNA: TGTGCCAGCAGTTTTCATCGGGAGAGCACAGATACGCAGTATTTT
D: TRBD1; J: TRBJ2-3; V: TRBV10-1; size: .; CDR3: CASNKYRGRRTDTQYF; DNA: TGCGCCAGCAACAAATACAGGGGAAGGCGCACAGATACGCAGTATTTT
D: TRBD1; J: TRBJ1-6; V: TRBV27; size: once; CDR3: CASSGQASPLHF; DNA: TGTGCCAGCAGCGGACAGGCTTCACCCCTCCACTTT
D: TRBD1; J: TRBJ1-1; V: TRBV12-5; size: .; CDR3: CASGLSGGTEAFF; DNA: TGTGCTAGTGGTTTGTCAGGGGGCACTGAAGCTTTCTTT
D: .; J: TRBJ1-5; V: TRBV27; size: .; CDR3: CASTTRENQPQHF; DNA: TGTGCCAGCACCACGCGAGAGAATCAGCCCCAGCATTTT
D: TRBD1; J: TRBJ2-2; V: TRBV10-1; size: .; CDR3: CASSDTGGHGELFF; DNA: TGCGCCAGCAGTGATACAGGGGGCCACGGGGAGCTGTTTTTT
D: .; J: TRBJ2-2; V: TRBV19; size: .; CDR3: CASSIGGGANTGELFF; DNA: TGTGCCAGTAGTATTGGAGGAGGGGCGAACACCGGGGAGCTGTTTTTT
D: .; J: TRBJ1-3; V: TRBV30; size: .; CDR3: CAWRTDGGTIYF; DNA: TGTGCCTGGAGAACCGACGGGGGCACCATATATTTT
D: TRBD2; J: TRBJ2-1; V: TRBV6-5; size: .; CDR3: CASCPGLAARHEQFF; DNA: TGTGCCAGCTGTCCGGGACTAGCGGCCCGCCATGAGCAGTTCTTC
D: .; J: TRBJ1-1; V: TRBV10-2; size: .; CDR3: CASSLVRTEAFF; DNA: TGCGCCAGCAGTCTTGTGCGCACTGAAGCTTTCTTT
D: .; J: TRBJ1-4; V: TRBV27; size: .; CDR3: CASSTGLSGEKLFF; DNA: TGTGCCAGCAGTACAGGGTTATCAGGGGAAAAACTGTTTTTT
D: .; J: TRBJ2-1; V: TRBV18; size: once; CDR3: CASSPTGIALVVSNEQFF; DNA: TGTGCCAGCTCACCGACCGGAATAGCACTAGTGGTATCTAATGAGCAGTTCTTC
D: .; J: TRBJ1-4; V: TRBV18; size: .; CDR3: CASLRDSNEKLFF; DNA: TGTGCCAGCCTCCGGGATTCAAATGAAAAACTGTTTTTT
D: .; J: TRBJ1-3; V: TRBV5-6; size: few; CDR3: CASSLGQPSGNTIYF; DNA: TGTGCCAGCAGCTTGGGACAGCCCTCTGGAAACACCATATATTTT
D: .; J: TRBJ2-2; V: TRBV29-1; size: .; CDR3: CSVEGAGGWGGELFF; DNA: TGCAGCGTTGAAGGAGCCGGGGGATGGGGCGGGGAGCTGTTTTTT
D: .; J: TRBJ1-1; V: TRBV12-5; size: .; CDR3: CASALENTEAFF; DNA: TGTGCTAGTGCATTAGAGAACACTGAAGCTTTCTTT
D: TRBD2; J: TRBJ2-1; V: TRBV11-2; size: .; CDR3: CASSLGGTSGDEQFF; DNA: TGTGCCAGCAGCTTAGGGGGGACTAGTGGCGATGAGCAGTTCTTC
D: TRBD2; J: TRBJ2-1; V: TRBV5-1; size: .; CDR3: CASSLTRLAEIYNEQFF; DNA: TGCGCCAGCAGCTTGACCCGACTAGCGGAAATTTACAATGAGCAGTTCTTC
D: .; J: TRBJ2-3; V: TRBV28; size: .; CDR3: CASKVAVPTDTQYF; DNA: TGTGCCAGCAAGGTAGCAGTACCCACAGATACGCAGTATTTT